The following is a TCR beta chain sequence with its context. The antigen remains unidentified. Samples came from axillary lymph nodes draining the breast cancer. The entry originates in a study of breast tumors, draining lymph nodes, adjacent tissues. TCRdb reprocessed the multiplex PCR reads with MiXCR, giving one entry per CDR3 protein. The sample lists 290,000 or so distinct CDR3 sequences; about 33% were seen once. Broader study findings: Tumor T cell lymph node origin was a supported hypothesis, not proven. Most tumor T cells seemingly derive from lymph node, then expand in tumor. Tumor TCR diversity was below lymph nodes but above nontumor tissue. Compared with basal-like, luminal-like tumors shared significantly more repertoire with nontumor tissue.

The sequencing input was axillary lymph node tissue. The source is a female donor with breast cancer. Some clones in this sample may be carry-over from other donors' samples.

CDR3 sequence reads: CASSLSRSTYNEQFF. DNA for the CDR3: TGTGCCAGCAGTTTAAGTCGAAGCACCTACAATGAGCAGTTCTTC. The chain carries TRBV28 and TRBJ2-1; no firm D call. V dropped 2 bases and J dropped 2 bases, with 10 bases sitting between them. Germline CDR1 reads MDHEN; CDR2 reads SYDVKM. This CDR3 spans 15 amino acids.